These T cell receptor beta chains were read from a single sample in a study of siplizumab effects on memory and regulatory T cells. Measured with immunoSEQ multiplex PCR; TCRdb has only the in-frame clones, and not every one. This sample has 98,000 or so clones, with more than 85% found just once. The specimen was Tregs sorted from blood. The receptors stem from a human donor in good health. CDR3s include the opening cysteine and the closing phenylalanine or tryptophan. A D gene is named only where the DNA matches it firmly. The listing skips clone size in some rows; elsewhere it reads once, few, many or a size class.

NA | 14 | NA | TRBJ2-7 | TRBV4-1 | TGCGCCAGCAGCCAAGCTAGGGCCTCCTACGAGCAGTACTTC | CASSQARASYEQYF
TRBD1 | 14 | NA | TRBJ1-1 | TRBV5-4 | TGTGCCAGCAGCCCGGGACAGGGGAACACTGAAGCTTTCTTT | CASSPGQGNTEAFF
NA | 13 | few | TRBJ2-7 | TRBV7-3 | TGTGCCAGCAGCTTAGGGGGAACGTACGAGCAGTACTTC | CASSLGGTYEQYF
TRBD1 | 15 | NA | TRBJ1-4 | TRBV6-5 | TGTGCCAGCAGTTACTCTTCAGGGGGCTATGAAAAACTGTTTTTT | CASSYSSGGYEKLFF
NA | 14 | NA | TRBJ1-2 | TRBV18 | TGTGCCAGCTCACCACGGGCGGCTAACTATGGCTACACCTTC | CASSPRAANYGYTF
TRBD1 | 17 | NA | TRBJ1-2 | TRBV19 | TGTGCCAGTAGTATAAGAGGGAGCGGACAGGGCCCCTATGGCTACACCTTC | CASSIRGSGQGPYGYTF
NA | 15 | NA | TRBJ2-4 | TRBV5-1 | TGCGCCAGCGCTACGGAGGGGATAGCCAAAAACATTCAGTACTTC | CASATEGIAKNIQYF
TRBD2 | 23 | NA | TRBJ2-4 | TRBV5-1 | TGCGCCAGCAGCTTGGCCCCACAGCCGGGACTAGCGGGAGGCCGGGTGGCCAAAAACATTCAGTACTTC | CASSLAPQPGLAGGRVAKNIQYF
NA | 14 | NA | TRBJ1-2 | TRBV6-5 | TGTGCCAGCAGTTACATCGGGAGAAACTATGGCTACACCTTC | CASSYIGRNYGYTF
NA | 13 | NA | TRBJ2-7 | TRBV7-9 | TGTGCCAGCAGCCAGGACAGCAACTACGAGCAGTACTTC | CASSQDSNYEQYF
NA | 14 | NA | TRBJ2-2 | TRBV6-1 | TGTGCCAGCAGTGACAGGGGGGACACCGGGGAGCTGTTTTTT | CASSDRGDTGELFF
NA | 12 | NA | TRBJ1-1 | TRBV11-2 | TGTGCCAGCAGCTTTAAAAACACTGAAGCTTTCTTT | CASSFKNTEAFF
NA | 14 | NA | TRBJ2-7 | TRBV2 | TGTGCCAGCAGGTGGGGGGTTCCCAGATACGAGCAGTACTTC | CASRWGVPRYEQYF
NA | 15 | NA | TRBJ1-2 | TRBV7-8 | TGTGCCAGCAGCCCCAGTTCAGGGGCAGGTGGTGGCTACACCTTC | CASSPSSGAGGGYTF
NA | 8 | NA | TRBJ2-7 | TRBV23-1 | TGCGCCAGCAGTCTTCAGTACTTC | CASSLQYF
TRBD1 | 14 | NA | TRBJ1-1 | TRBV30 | TGTGCCTGGCAGAGGGACAGGGGAGGTACTGAAGCTTTCTTT | CAWQRDRGGTEAFF
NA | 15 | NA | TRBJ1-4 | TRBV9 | TGTGCCAGCAGCGTACTAGGCCTCCCTGGTGAAAAACTGTTTTTT | CASSVLGLPGEKLFF
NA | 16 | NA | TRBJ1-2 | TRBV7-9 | TGTGCCAGCAATGTTGTAGTGGCAGCCACTAACTATGGCTACACCTTC | CASNVVVAATNYGYTF
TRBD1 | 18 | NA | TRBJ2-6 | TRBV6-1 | TGTGCCAGCAGTGAAAGGGGGACAGGGGTGGCTGGGGCCAACGTCCTGACTTTC | CASSERGTGVAGANVLTF
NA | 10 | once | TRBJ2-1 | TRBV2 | TGTGCCAGCATGGGGAATGAGCAGTTCTTC | CASMGNEQFF
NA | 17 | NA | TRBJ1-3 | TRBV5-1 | TGCGCCAGCAGCTCTCTAGGGACATTGAAGTCCGGAAACACCATATATTTT | CASSSLGTLKSGNTIYF
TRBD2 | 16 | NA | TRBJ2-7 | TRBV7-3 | TGTGCCAGCAGCTTGGGGACTAGCGGGATGCCCCACGAGCAGTACTTC | CASSLGTSGMPHEQYF
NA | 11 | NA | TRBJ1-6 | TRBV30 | TGTGCCTGGAGTTTCGGTAAAGGTCTCCACTTT | CAWSFGKGLHF
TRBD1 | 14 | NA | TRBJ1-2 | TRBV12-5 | TGTGCTAGTGGTTTGGTCCCAGGGGGCTATGGCTACACCTTC | CASGLVPGGYGYTF
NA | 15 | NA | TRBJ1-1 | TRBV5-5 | TGTGCCAGCAGCTGGAGGGAATACTCGAACACTGAAGCTTTCTTT | CASSWREYSNTEAFF
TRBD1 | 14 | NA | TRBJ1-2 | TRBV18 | TGTGCCAGCTCACCACAGGGGGCAAACTATGGCTACACCTTC | CASSPQGANYGYTF
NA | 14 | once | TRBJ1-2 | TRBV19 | TGTGCCAGTAGTATAGTCCCGGGGGGATATGGCTACACCTTC | CASSIVPGGYGYTF
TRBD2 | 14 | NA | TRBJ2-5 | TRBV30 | TGTGCCTGGAGTGGAGGACTAGCGGGAGAGACCCAGTACTTC | CAWSGGLAGETQYF